The sequence of this T cell receptor (beta chain) was determined in a study of shared clonotypes between healthy human individuals. Evenly divided among several immunoSEQ plates was the genomic DNA of each subset. The assay was immunoSEQ multiplex PCR, and TCRdb's table has in-frame clones only and misses some. The sample contains 2 million to 2.5 million clones, approximately 96% of which appear only once. The CDR3 runs 12 residues. V lost 5 bases, J lost 7 bases, and 2 bases stayed unmatched. Germline CDR1 and CDR2: MNHEY and SVGAGI. The clonotype was recovered from a man aged 18 to 35 in good health. V and J are TRBV6-5 and TRBJ2-1; 7 bases are a match to TRBD1. What was sequenced was naive CD4+ T cells sorted from blood. The subset is: CD45RA+ positively selected. CDR3 loop: CASSRDRNEQFF. The CDR3 DNA reads as TGTGCCAGCAGTAGGGACAGAAATGAGCAGTTCTTC.